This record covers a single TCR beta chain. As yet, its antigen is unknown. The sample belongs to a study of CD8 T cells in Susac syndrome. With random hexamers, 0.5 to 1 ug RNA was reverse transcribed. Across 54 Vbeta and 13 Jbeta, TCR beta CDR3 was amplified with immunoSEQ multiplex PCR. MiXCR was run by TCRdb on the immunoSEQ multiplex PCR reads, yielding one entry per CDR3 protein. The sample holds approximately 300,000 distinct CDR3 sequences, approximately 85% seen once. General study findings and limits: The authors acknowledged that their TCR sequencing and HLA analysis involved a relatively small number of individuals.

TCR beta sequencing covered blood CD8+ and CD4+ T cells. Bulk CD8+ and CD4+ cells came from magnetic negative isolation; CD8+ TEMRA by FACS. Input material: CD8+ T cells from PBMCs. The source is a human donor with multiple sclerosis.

This CDR3 reads CASSPSGRSGNEQFF. CDR3 DNA sequence: TGTGCCAGCAGCCCTAGCGGGAGGTCGGGCAATGAGCAGTTCTTC. The rearrangement joins TRBV7-9 to TRBJ2-1; 11 bases are shared with TRBD2. Trimming at V came to 5 bases and at J to 6 bases, leaving 6 bases not matched to a gene. The CDR3 consists of 15 residues. The V gene's germline CDR1 is SEHNR and CDR2 FQNEAQ (reference sequence).